This TCR beta chain was found in a study of T cell responses to AZD1222 COVID-19 vaccine. Using immunoSEQ multiplex PCR, the repertoire was profiled, and TCRdb retains in-frame clones only, with some absent. Seen here are tens of thousands of clones, 88% observed once, and the top ten hold roughly 5%. Overall study results and limits: Clonal diversity was possibly underestimated; the donors were predominantly white British and more often female. The study sampled repertoires only after the peak T cell response. Close to half of all spike-specific TCRs reportedly target regions of the variants that are unmutated.

J lost 11 bases, V lost 6 bases, and 8 bases had no gene match. The CDR3 is 12 amino acids. Germline CDR1 is MDHEN and CDR2 is SYDVKM. This clone was counted a single time. Its antigen is not known. The receptor was derived from an adult in good health. The sequences come from peripheral blood, collected on day 0 of MenACWY control vaccination. The chain uses TRBV28 and TRBJ1-1; 8 bases are shared with TRBD1. DNA for the CDR3: TGTGCCAGCAGCCTCGACAGGGGACAGGCTTTCTTT. Residues: CASSLDRGQAFF.